The 30 T cell receptor beta chains below all came from one sample that was sequenced in a study of blood T cell repertoires in COVID-19. Assay used: immunoSEQ multiplex PCR; TCRdb lists only in-frame clones, some missing. This table has tens of thousands of clones, just over 85% appearing once. Sequencing used peripheral blood. These receptors all stem from a man aged 50 to 60 with acute or convalescent COVID-19.

This clone has just one count. The chain combines TRBV10-1 with TRBJ1-3, with 7 bases matching TRBD1. V was clipped by 6 bases and J by 2 bases; unmatched bases: 4. This CDR3 has 14 amino acids. Germline-derived CDR1 and CDR2 are WNHNN and SYGVQD (reference sequence). CDR3 nucleotides: TGCGCCAGCAGCCCCGGGACAGCTGGAAACACCATATATTTT. Protein product: CASSPGTAGNTIYF.

This clone turned up a few times. This rearrangement joins TRBV9 to TRBJ1-3; D is unresolved. The ends were cut back, 4 bases at V and 0 bases at J, with 11 bases in the middle. The CDR3 is 15 amino acids. Looked up from germline, CDR1 is SGDLS and CDR2 is YYNGEE. The DNA of the CDR3 is TGTGCCAGCAGCCCTGACGGAGACTCTGGAAACACCATATATTTT. Translating it yields CASSPDGDSGNTIYF.

The rearrangement joins TRBV20-1 to TRBJ2-5, with a possible D match to TRBD2 (6 bases). Germline V lookup: CDR1 DFQATT, CDR2 SNEGSKA (reference sequence). The CDR3 is made up of 14 amino acids. V lost 3 bases, J lost 5 bases, and 16 bases lay in between. CDR3 loop: CSASPTSRGETQYF. CDR3 nucleotide sequence: TGCAGTGCTAGTCCCACTAGCAGAGGGGAGACCCAGTACTTC.

The genes are TRBV5-1 and TRBJ1-2, with D possibly matching TRBD1 (5 bases). CDR1 and CDR2 (germline): SGHRS, YFSETQ. This CDR3 comprises 14 residues. V was cut by 3 bases and J by 1 base, with 10 bases left in between. The DNA for the CDR3 is TGCGCCAGCAGCTCCCTGGGGGGTAACTATGGCTACACCTTC. It translates to CASSSLGGNYGYTF.

This chain joins TRBV6-6 and TRBJ1-5; 11 bases match TRBD1. The CDR3 contains 15 residues. The germline CDR1 and CDR2 sequences are MNHNY and SVGAGI (reference sequence). V dropped 8 bases and J dropped 5; count of bases not matched to a gene: 8. The CDR3 nucleotides read TGTGCCAGCCGGAATATGGGACAGGGGGATCAGCCCCAGCATTTT. Amino acids: CASRNMGQGDQPQHF.

The chain is built from TRBV5-6 and TRBJ1-4; D is possibly TRBD1 (5 bases). This CDR3 comprises 13 residues. Germline V gene lookup returns CDR1 SGHDT and CDR2 YYEEEE. The V end lost 0 bases, the J end lost 15 bases, and 15 bases lay between the germline ends. The CDR3 sequence: CASSLGQGPWLFF. The DNA of the CDR3 is TGTGCCAGCAGCTTGGGGCAGGGTCCGTGGTTGTTTTTT.

V is TRBV9 and J is TRBJ2-2; TRBD2 aligns across 7 bases. The CDR3 has 15 amino acids. V was clipped by 0 bases and J by 4 bases; unmatched bases: 3. The germline CDR1 and CDR2 sequences are SGDLS and YYNGEE. The CDR3 protein is CASSVEAGVTGELFF. The CDR3, as DNA: TGTGCCAGCAGCGTAGAGGCGGGAGTCACCGGGGAGCTGTTTTTT. The full variable domain, with the rest looked up from reference TRBV9 and TRBJ2-2, is DSGVTQTPKHLITATGQRVTLRCSPRSGDLSVYWYQQSLDQGLQFLIQYYNGEERAKGNILERFSAQQFPDLHSELNLSSLELGDSALYFCASSVEAGVTGELFFGEGSRLTVL.

The chain employs TRBV6-5 and TRBJ1-3; TRBD1 aligns across 7 bases. This CDR3 contains 13 residues. Trimming at V came to 8 bases and at J to 3 bases, leaving 4 bases not matched to a gene. The germline V gene has CDR1 MNHEY and CDR2 SVGAGI. The CDR3 DNA sequence: TGTGCCAGCTCCCAGGGGGATGGAAACACCATATATTTT. It yields the protein CASSQGDGNTIYF.

The chain couples TRBV6-1 to TRBJ1-5, with D maybe TRBD1 (5 bases). Trimming cost V 2 bases and J 9 bases, with 17 bases left between them. There are 15 residues in the CDR3. CDR1 and CDR2 from the germline V gene are MNHNS and SASEGT. The CDR3 region is CASSELHLGGWPQHF. In nucleotides, the CDR3 is TGTGCCAGCAGTGAACTCCACCTTGGGGGGTGGCCCCAGCATTTT.

V usage is TRBV11-3 and J usage is TRBJ1-2, with no clear D. Germline CDR1 reads SGHNT; CDR2 reads YENEEA. The CDR3 sequence is 12 residues long. Between the trimmed V and J ends, which lost 5 bases and 6 bases, there was a span of 10 bases. CDR3 amino acids: CASSHLLDGYTF. The CDR3 DNA follows: TGTGCCAGCAGCCATCTTTTAGATGGCTACACCTTC.

This chain links TRBV18 with TRBJ2-1; weak D call: TRBD2 (6 bases). Trimming removed 4 bases at V and 13 bases at J, with 11 bases between. Germline CDR1 KGHSH, CDR2 LQKENI. This CDR3 has 11 amino acids. As DNA, the CDR3 is TGTGCCAGCTCACTTGAGGCGGGACAGTTCTTC. This gives the protein CASSLEAGQFF.

This chain connects TRBV9 to TRBJ2-7; possible D gene TRBD2, 6 bases. CDR1 and CDR2 from the germline V gene are SGDLS and YYNGEE. Trimming left V 4 bases short and J 0 bases short, with 11 bases between. The length of the CDR3 is 14 residues. The CDR3: CASSPTGGSYEQYF. The CDR3 coding sequence is TGTGCCAGCAGCCCAACCGGGGGCTCCTACGAGCAGTACTTC.

This clone was counted only a few times. The chain recombines TRBV3-1 (or the pseudogene TRBV3-2) with TRBJ2-1; tentatively, D is TRBD1 (6 bases). The CDR3 consists of 12 residues. Per germline, CDR1 LGHDT and CDR2 YNNKEL (reference sequence). Trimming shortened V by 0 bases and J by 9 bases, and 6 bases separated the two germline ends. CDR3 protein: CASSQEGGEQFF. DNA for the CDR3: TGTGCCAGCAGCCAAGAAGGGGGTGAGCAGTTCTTC.

In this sample, this clone turned up once. This chain connects TRBV5-8 to TRBJ1-4; 7 bases fit TRBD1. Germline V gives CDR1 SGHTS, CDR2 YDEGEE. This CDR3 has 16 residues. Losses at the gene ends were 0 bases for V and 0 bases for J; bases not matched to a gene: 2. The CDR3 region is CASSLGQGATNEKLFF. Written as DNA, the CDR3 is TGTGCCAGCAGCTTGGGACAGGGCGCAACTAATGAAAAACTGTTTTTT.

This chain connects TRBV27 to TRBJ2-1; 12 bases are a match to TRBD2. Per germline, CDR1 MNHEY and CDR2 SMNVEV (reference sequence). The CDR3 is 19 amino acids. Losses at the gene ends were 4 bases for V and 16 bases for J; bases not matched to a gene: 26. The CDR3 bases are TGTGCCAGCAGTTCCGAATCCCAAAGGACTAGCGGGACAGGGCCCCAGGGTTTCTTC. This encodes CASSSESQRTSGTGPQGFF.

The V gene is TRBV3-1 (or the pseudogene TRBV3-2), the J gene TRBJ1-3; D gene ambiguous. Germline CDR1 reads LGHDT; CDR2 reads YNNKEL (reference sequence). Trimming stripped 4 bases from V and 4 bases from J, with 11 bases between. The length of the CDR3 is 14 residues. The CDR3 DNA is TGTGCCAGCAGCCCCGACGGGATCGGAAACACCATATATTTT. Residues: CASSPDGIGNTIYF.

This clone was counted a single time. The V and J genes are TRBV29-1 and TRBJ1-2, with 10 bases identical to TRBD1. Germline assignment: CDR1 SQVTM and CDR2 ANQGSEA. The V and J ends lost 6 bases and 5 bases, in that order; junction bases with no gene match: 6. This CDR3 has 13 amino acids. CDR3 DNA sequence: TGCAGCGTCGAAAGGGGACAGGGGTATGGCTACACCTTC. Translated, it gives CSVERGQGYGYTF.

The chain has TRBV4-2 and TRBJ2-6, with unresolved D. From germline, CDR1 is LGHNA and CDR2 YNFKEQ. The CDR3 extends over 16 amino acids. Trimming took off 1 base at V and 0 bases at J, with 7 bases between the two ends. The CDR3 is CASSQASGSGANVLTF. The CDR3 DNA reads TGTGCCAGCAGCCAAGCCTCGGGCTCTGGGGCCAACGTCCTGACTTTC.

The chain is built from TRBV15 and TRBJ2-7, with 8 positions matching TRBD1. J was trimmed by 3 bases and V by 0 bases; bases with no gene match: 7. CDR1 LNHNV and CDR2 YYDKDF come from the germline V gene (reference sequence). The CDR3 runs 16 residues. DNA for the CDR3: TGTGCCACCAGCAGAGATAACCCGACAGGGGTCTACGAGCAGTACTTC. It translates to CATSRDNPTGVYEQYF. The complete variable domain, with remaining parts taken from reference TRBV15 and TRBJ2-7, reads DAMVIQNPRYQVTQFGKPVTLSCSQTLNHNVMYWYQQKSSQAPKLLFHYYDKDFNNEADTPDNFQSRRPNTSFCFLDIRSPGLGDTAMYLCATSRDNPTGVYEQYFGPGTRLTVT.

V usage is TRBV11-2 and J usage is TRBJ2-1; 11 bases fit TRBD2. The germline CDR1 and CDR2 sequences are SGHAT and FQNNGV. With V trimmed by 0 bases and J by 10 bases, 5 bases remained unmatched. This CDR3 contains 15 residues. CDR3 amino acids: CASSLETSGSREQFF. CDR3 DNA sequence: TGTGCCAGCAGCTTAGAAACTAGCGGGAGCAGGGAGCAGTTCTTC.

This clone has a single count. The J gene is TRBJ1-3, the V gene TRBV30; D may be TRBD1 (5 bases). Germline CDR1 reads GTSNPN; CDR2 reads SVGIG (reference sequence). This CDR3 is built from 15 residues. The germline V and J ends were trimmed by 4 bases and 2 bases, with 15 bases remaining between them. This CDR3 reads CAWTSNRSPGNTIYF. The CDR3 region has the DNA TGTGCCTGGACCTCTAACAGGTCGCCTGGAAACACCATATATTTT.

The chain employs TRBV9 and TRBJ2-1, with 9 positions matching TRBD2. In germline, CDR1 is SGDLS, CDR2 YYNGEE. The CDR3 has 14 amino acids. V was pared by 2 bases and J by 6 bases, with 3 bases of the junction left unmatched. The CDR3 loop is CASSVSGGFNEQFF. The CDR3, as DNA: TGTGCCAGCAGCGTTAGCGGGGGATTCAATGAGCAGTTCTTC.

The gene calls are TRBV5-4 and TRBJ2-5, with 9 bases that match TRBD1. The CDR3 loop spans 17 amino acids. Germline-derived CDR1 and CDR2 are SGHNT and YYREEE (reference sequence). The V and J ends lost 4 bases and 5 bases, in that order; junction bases with no gene match: 15. CDR3 in amino acids: CASSRGTGTRSAETQYF. CDR3 DNA: TGTGCCAGCAGCCGAGGGACAGGGACGCGTTCTGCGGAGACCCAGTACTTC.

This clone was seen a single time. The chain carries TRBV19 and TRBJ2-7; TRBD2 matches 7 bases. The germline CDR1 and CDR2 sequences are LNHDA and SQIVND (reference sequence). V shed 4 bases, J shed 4 bases, and the junction held 16 bases outside the gene matches. The CDR3 is made up of 17 amino acids. CDR3 loop: CASSNPPLGGRWYEQYF. The CDR3 region has the DNA TGTGCCAGTAGTAATCCACCCTTGGGCGGGAGATGGTACGAGCAGTACTTC.

The V call is TRBV5-4, the J call TRBJ1-1; D gene unclear. CDR1 and CDR2 from the germline V gene are SGHNT and YYREEE (reference sequence). Trimming took 4 bases from V and 0 from J, leaving 16 bases between them. The CDR3 totals 16 residues. DNA for the CDR3: TGTGCCAGCAGCCCGAGAAGGCCCACTATGAACACTGAAGCTTTCTTT. Its protein product is CASSPRRPTMNTEAFF.

This rearrangement joins TRBV6-6 to TRBJ2-1, with 7 bases identical to TRBD2. V was clipped by 8 bases and J by 0 bases; unmatched bases: 1. Looked up from germline, CDR1 is MNHNY and CDR2 is SVGAGI (reference sequence). The length of the CDR3 is 13 residues. The CDR3 sequence: CASGGGSYNEQFF. For the CDR3, the DNA is TGTGCCAGCGGGGGGGGCTCCTACAATGAGCAGTTCTTC.

The chain links TRBV11-2 to TRBJ2-3, with unresolved D. Trimming took 2 bases from V and 4 from J, leaving 13 bases between them. CDR1 is SGHAT and CDR2 is FQNNGV in the germline V gene. CDR3 size: 15 residues. CDR3 in amino acids: CASSLSRIWADTQYF. The CDR3 region has the DNA TGTGCCAGCAGCTTATCCAGGATATGGGCAGATACGCAGTATTTT.

J is TRBJ1-1 and V is TRBV20-1, with 7 bases lining up with TRBD1. V lost 3 bases and J lost 6; bases outside the gene matches: 4. Germline CDR1 and CDR2: DFQATT and SNEGSKA (reference sequence). The CDR3 runs to 12 residues. CDR3 DNA sequence: TGCAGTGCTAGTACAGGGGTCGCTGAAGCTTTCTTT. This translates into CSASTGVAEAFF.

This clone was observed once. This chain connects TRBV7-3 to TRBJ2-2, with D possibly TRBD1 on 5 matching bases. CDR1 is SGHTA, CDR2 FQGTGA, per germline. V lost 2 bases and J 5 bases, leaving 6 bases between the germline ends. CDR3 size: 13 residues. The CDR3 here is CASSLSGTGELFF. CDR3 in DNA: TGTGCCAGCAGCTTATCAGGGACCGGGGAGCTGTTTTTT.

A few counts support this clone. J is TRBJ1-2 and V is TRBV19, with TRBD1 matching 9 bases. This CDR3 has 14 residues. The V and J ends lost 6 bases and 1 base, in that order; junction bases with no gene match: 3. The germline V gene encodes CDR1 LNHDA and CDR2 SQIVND (reference sequence). CDR3 nucleotides: TGTGCCAGTAGCAGGACAGGGGATAACTATGGCTACACCTTC. Translating gives CASSRTGDNYGYTF. Looking up the rest from reference TRBV19 and TRBJ1-2 gives the full variable domain: DGGITQSPKYLFRKEGQNVTLSCEQNLNHDAMYWYRQDPGQGLRLIYYSQIVNDFQKGDIAEGYSVSREKKESFPLTVTSAQKNPTAFYLCASSRTGDNYGYTFGSGTRLTVV.